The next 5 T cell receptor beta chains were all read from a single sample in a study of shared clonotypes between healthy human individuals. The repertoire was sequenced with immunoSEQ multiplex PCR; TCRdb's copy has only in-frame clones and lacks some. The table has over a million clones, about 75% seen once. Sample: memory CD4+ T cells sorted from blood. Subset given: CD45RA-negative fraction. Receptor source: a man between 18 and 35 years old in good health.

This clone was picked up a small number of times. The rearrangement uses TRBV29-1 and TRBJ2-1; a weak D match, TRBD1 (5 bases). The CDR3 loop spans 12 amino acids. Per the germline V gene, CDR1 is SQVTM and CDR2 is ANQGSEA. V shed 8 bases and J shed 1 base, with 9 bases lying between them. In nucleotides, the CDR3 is TGCAGCTTGGGGCTTTCCTACAATGAGCAGTTCTTC. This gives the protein CSLGLSYNEQFF.

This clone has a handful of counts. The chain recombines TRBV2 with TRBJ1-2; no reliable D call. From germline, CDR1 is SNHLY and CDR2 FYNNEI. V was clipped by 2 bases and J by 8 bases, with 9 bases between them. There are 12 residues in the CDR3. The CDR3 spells CASSEWADGYTF. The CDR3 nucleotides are TGTGCCAGCAGTGAATGGGCGGACGGCTACACCTTC.

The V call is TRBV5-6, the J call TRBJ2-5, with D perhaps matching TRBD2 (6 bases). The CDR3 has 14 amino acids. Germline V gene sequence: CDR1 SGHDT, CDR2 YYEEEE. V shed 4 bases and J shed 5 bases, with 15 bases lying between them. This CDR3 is CASSGGTLRETQYF. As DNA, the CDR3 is TGTGCCAGCAGCGGGGGGACTCTCCGGGAGACCCAGTACTTC.

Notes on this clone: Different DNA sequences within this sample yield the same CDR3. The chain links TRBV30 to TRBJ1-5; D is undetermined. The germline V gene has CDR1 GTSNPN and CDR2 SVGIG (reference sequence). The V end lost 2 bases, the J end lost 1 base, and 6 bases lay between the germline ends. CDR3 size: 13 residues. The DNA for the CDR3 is TGTGCCTGGAGTCCCGGGAGCAATCAGCCCCAGCATTTT. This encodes CAWSPGSNQPQHF.

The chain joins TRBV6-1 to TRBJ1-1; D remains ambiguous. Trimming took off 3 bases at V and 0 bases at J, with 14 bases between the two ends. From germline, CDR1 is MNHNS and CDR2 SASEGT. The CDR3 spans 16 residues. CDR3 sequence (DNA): TGTGCCAGCAGTGACCAGGCTACGCTTATGAACACTGAAGCTTTCTTT. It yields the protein CASSDQATLMNTEAFF.